Here is one T cell receptor beta chain with its context. Its specificity is not known. Only in-frame clones appear in the TCRdb table, and some are missing; sequencing was by immunoSEQ multiplex PCR. This table holds about 21,000 clones, 84% found once. These data come from a study of OX40 agonist ivuxolimab in advanced cancers. Study-level information: Ivuxolimab, an antibody acting as an agonist of OX40 (CD134), was used to treat patients. From roughly 20 to 85 years was the age range, with a mean of approximately 58 years, and approximately 84% were male.

The CDR3 is 15 amino acids. The germline V gene has CDR1 SGHTA and CDR2 FQGNSA. Trimming cost V 7 bases and J 6 bases, with 16 bases left between them. Points from the study as a whole: On average, CD8+ T cells had more expanded clones than CD4+. Among the least clonally expanded were partial responders at 0.1-3.0 mg/kg.

The origin of this receptor is an adult with an advanced solid tumor such as melanoma, head and neck, liver or kidney cancer. Sequenced material: CD4+ or CD8+ T cells sorted from blood, taken in a trial of the OX40 agonist ivuxolimab. The gene calls are TRBV7-2 and TRBJ1-6, with unresolved D. The CDR3 reads CASTRRGGGNSPLHF. DNA of the CDR3: TGTGCCAGCACCCGGCGGGGAGGTGGTAATTCACCCCTCCACTTT. Full variable domain (outside the CDR3, taken from reference TRBV7-2 and TRBJ1-6): GAGVSQSPSNKVTEKGKDVELRCDPISGHTALYWYRQSLGQGLEFLIYFQGNSAPDKSGLPSDRFSAERTGGSVSTLTIQRTQQEDSAVYLCASTRRGGGNSPLHFGNGTRLTVT.